The present T cell receptor (beta chain) was sequenced within a study of radiotherapy plus CTLA-4 blockade in lung cancer. The overall study: Objective responses were recorded in about 18% of patients, with disease control recorded in approximately 32%.

The study treated chemo-refractory metastatic non-small-cell lung cancer patients with focal radiation plus ipilimumab CTLA-4 blockade. The method was immunoSEQ multiplex PCR; TCRdb's version includes in-frame clones alone and lacks a portion of them. The table has 9,500 to 15,000 clones, about 80% seen once. To note about this clone: Antigen: not known.

Study-wide results and limits: According to reports, early shifts in blood T cell clones, alongside interferon-beta, forecast response most accurately. Radiotherapy was combined with ipilimumab, and tumor-derived TCR clones then expanded in blood.

J was trimmed by 4 bases and V by 0 bases; bases with no gene match: 6. CDR1 and CDR2 from the germline V gene are ENHRY and SYGVKD. CDR3 length: 17 residues. The chain links TRBV10-3 to TRBJ2-1; 10 bases align to TRBD2. Specimen: peripheral blood, collected from a patient treated with radiotherapy plus ipilimumab. The sequence was obtained from a human donor with non-small cell lung cancer that progressed on radiotherapy plus ipilimumab. CDR3 nucleotide sequence: TGTGCCATCAGTGAGTCGGCGGTAGCGGGGGGATACAATGAGCAGTTCTTC. As protein: CAISESAVAGGYNEQFF.